This T cell receptor beta chain emerged from a study of blood T cell repertoires in COVID-19 (dated by TCRdb to about 2020). Regarding the study in general: The collaborator samples originated in the United States, Italy and Spain and spanned the acute and convalescent phases of COVID-19. The prospective study material was composed of cDNA or gDNA derived from T cells, B-cell-depleted T cells, or PBMCs. Subjects who had been exposed to COVID-19, were actively infected with it, or had recovered from it provided the deeply sampled blood TCRbeta repertoires that made up the dataset. The repertoires were released in a freely available public database meant as a resource for research on the immune response to SARS-CoV-2. The samples were drawn from two sources: the first 160 participants of the ongoing ImmuneRACE study, and 1,000 to 1,500 subjects contributed by 6 global collaborators. A de-identified subject ID, COVID-19 status, age in years and sex were almost always included in the sample metadata. Where available, HLA class I and class II types were taken from metadata supplied by the sample provider and were not determined by assay-based typing.

Of note for this clone: This receptor's antigen is unknown. No much larger clone exists at a distance of one base, and base qualities are not known.

CDR1 MDHEN and CDR2 SYDVKM are derived from the germline V gene. The CDR3 sequence holds 12 residues, the cysteine and phenylalanine included. Solely the CDR3 DNA is kept, with 36 bases framed from the first base. The V end loses 1 base and the J end loses 6 bases, and a stretch of 7 bases separates them. What the work shows at the level of the full study, not this receptor alone: The amount of clinical and demographic metadata varied by source and participant and was provided uncurated.

TCRbeta CDR3 regions were amplified from genomic DNA using the immunoSEQ Assay, a bias-controlled multiplex PCR. The paper's data handling went like this. Nucleated cell counts per sample were estimated from amplification of reference gene primers within the assay. To quantify the absolute abundance of each unique TCRbeta CDR3 rearrangement, sequence reads were collapsed and filtered. For each sample, productive Simpson clonality was calculated as the square root of Simpson's diversity index across productive rearrangements. TCRdb holds this immuneACCESS table with in-frame rearrangements only. Some clones are missing; in checked studies, unresolved V genes explain under half, and the rest has no known cause. D and trimming were read from the DNA, whereas the V and J calls and clone size are those reported in that table. In this sample the table shows about 310,000 clones, 90% of which occur a single time. Clones ranked in the top ten supply under 1.1% of the sample.

At one collaborating source in Seattle, patients were enrolled during active infection and were followed longitudinally through the course of disease. The collaborating institutions used their own protocols to collect whole blood in K2EDTA tubes. For TCRbeta analysis, collaborators shipped samples as frozen whole blood, isolated PBMCs, or DNA extracted from either of those sample types. The material sequenced was peripheral blood. This TCR was sampled from a woman aged 40 to 50 with COVID-19, enrolled during active disease. The chain couples TRBV28 to TRBJ2-7; the D gene is perhaps TRBD1, on 5 matching bases. The nucleotide sequence reads TGTGCCAGCAGTTTATCCAGGGTCGAGCAGTACTTC. Its amino acids are CASSLSRVEQYF.